The rows below give T cell receptor beta chains drawn from one sample of a study of blood T cell repertoires in COVID-19. Produced via immunoSEQ multiplex PCR; TCRdb's table is partial and in-frame only. Here the sample spans about 150,000 clones, about 86% being singletons. What was sequenced was PBMCs or T cells enriched from blood (not recorded which). These TCRs come from a man aged 45-65 years who had recovered from COVID-19. The CDR3 runs from the conserved cysteine through the conserved F or W. Each record gives: CDR3 length, V gene, D gene, J gene, CDR3 DNA, CDR3 protein. A D gene is named only where the DNA matches it firmly.

12	TRBV29-1	.	TRBJ2-5	TGCAGCGTTGCCGAGTCCCAAGAGACCCAGTACTTC	CSVAESQETQYF
16	TRBV11-2	.	TRBJ1-2	TGTGCCAGCAGCTTAGATCTCGGCAGGCTCAACTATGGCTACACCTTC	CASSLDLGRLNYGYTF
13	TRBV10-3	.	TRBJ1-3	TGTGCCATCAGGGACAGTTCTGGAAACACCATATATTTT	CAIRDSSGNTIYF
15	TRBV15	.	TRBJ1-5	TGTGCCACCAGGCGAGGGGGGGTCAATAATCAGCCCCAGCATTTT	CATRRGGVNNQPQHF
14	TRBV9	TRBD1	TRBJ2-1	TGTGCCAGCAGCGCTGACAGGGGGCGCGGCGAGCAGTTCTTC	CASSADRGRGEQFF
13	TRBV12-3/TRBV12-4	.	TRBJ2-5	TGTGCCAGTCGAACGGGCGGAGGTCAGACCCAGTACTTC	CASRTGGGQTQYF
18	TRBV29-1	TRBD2	TRBJ2-3	TGCAGCGTGAAGGTTGCTAGCGGGGGCCATACTAGCACAGATACGCAGTATTTT	CSVKVASGGHTSTDTQYF
13	TRBV27	.	TRBJ2-7	TGTGCCAGCAGTTCCACAGGCACGTACGAGCAGTACTTC	CASSSTGTYEQYF
13	TRBV7-3	.	TRBJ2-5	TGTGCCAGCAGCTTAGACTATACTACGACCCAGTACTTC	CASSLDYTTTQYF
15	TRBV6-5	.	TRBJ2-7	TGTGCCAGCAAACCGGCTAGGACAGCGTCCTACGAGCAGTACTTC	CASKPARTASYEQYF